The 21 T cell receptor beta chains below all came from one sample that was sequenced in a study of blood T cell repertoires in COVID-19. The assay was immunoSEQ multiplex PCR, and TCRdb's table has in-frame clones only and misses some. Of 250,000 or so clones listed, approximately 83% are singletons. The sample was PBMCs or T cells enriched from blood (not recorded which). These receptors originate from a woman aged 50 to 60 who had recovered from COVID-19.

This clone was seen only once. V and J are TRBV6-4 and TRBJ2-3, with no clear D. CDR1 MRHNA and CDR2 SNTAGT come from the germline V gene. Trimming stripped 2 bases from V and 2 bases from J, with 8 bases between. CDR3 length: 14 amino acids. The CDR3 DNA sequence: TGTGCCAGCAGTGACGGTCTAGACACAGATACGCAGTATTTT. This sequence encodes CASSDGLDTDTQYF.

This chain uses TRBV24-1 with TRBJ2-1, with D uncertain. Per the germline V gene, CDR1 is KGHDR and CDR2 is SFDVKD. The CDR3 contains 14 residues. V was pared by 0 bases and J by 5 bases, with 7 bases between. Written as DNA, the CDR3 is TGTGCCACCAGTGATTTGGCGGAAGACAATGAGCAGTTCTTC. It is translated as CATSDLAEDNEQFF.

The chain links TRBV5-6 to TRBJ2-2, with 8 bases identical to TRBD1. This CDR3 has 16 residues. J was trimmed by 5 bases and V by 2 bases; bases with no gene match: 8. CDR1 and CDR2 from the germline V gene are SGHDT and YYEEEE. The CDR3: CASSFAGGAATGELFF. CDR3 nucleotides: TGTGCCAGCAGCTTTGCAGGGGGCGCAGCAACCGGGGAGCTGTTTTTT.

The chain carries TRBV6-1 and TRBJ1-5; D unresolved. The V gene's germline CDR1 is MNHNS and CDR2 SASEGT. The length of the CDR3 is 14 residues. V was cut by 3 bases and J by 4 bases, with 10 bases left in between. The CDR3, as DNA: TGTGCCAGCAGTGATATTGGCTTTAATCAGCCCCAGCATTTT. This sequence encodes CASSDIGFNQPQHF.

This clone was seen a single time. The chain carries TRBV25-1 and TRBJ2-2, with 9 nucleotides matching TRBD2. Germline CDR1 is MGHDK and CDR2 is SYGVNS. The CDR3 is 17 residues long. With V trimmed by 1 base and J by 7 bases, 10 bases remained unmatched. CDR3 residues: CASSELGLAGDFGELFF. The CDR3 DNA reads TGTGCCAGCAGTGAATTGGGATTAGCGGGAGATTTCGGGGAGCTGTTTTTT.

The gene calls are TRBV5-4 and TRBJ2-7, with a possible D match to TRBD2 (6 bases). The CDR3 runs 17 residues. Between the trimmed V and J ends, which lost 0 bases and 3 bases, there was a span of 19 bases. Germline loops: CDR1 SGHNT, CDR2 YYREEE (reference sequence). CDR3 protein: CASSLANSGVSGYEQYF. Written as DNA, the CDR3 is TGTGCCAGCAGCTTGGCGAATTCGGGGGTTAGCGGCTACGAGCAGTACTTC.

The chain couples TRBV5-5 to TRBJ1-1; D is ambiguous. Germline V lookup: CDR1 SGHKS, CDR2 YYEKEE (reference sequence). The V gene lost 6 bases and the J gene lost 7 bases, with 16 bases spanning the gap. The CDR3 length is 13 residues. CDR3 coding DNA: TGTGCCAGCACCTTTACGGGTCTTGGTGAAGCTTTCTTT. Translating it yields CASTFTGLGEAFF.

This chain joins TRBV4-2 and TRBJ1-2, with D perhaps TRBD1 (6 bases). This CDR3 has 16 amino acids. The V gene lost 0 bases and the J gene lost 0 bases, with 11 bases spanning the gap. The germline gives CDR1 LGHNA, CDR2 YNFKEQ. CDR3 sequence reads: CASSQDWQGTNYGYTF. The CDR3 bases are TGTGCCAGCAGCCAAGATTGGCAGGGGACTAACTATGGCTACACCTTC.

This clone appeared a few times. This chain joins TRBV30 and TRBJ1-5, with 8 bases aligning to TRBD1. Per the germline V gene, CDR1 is GTSNPN and CDR2 is SVGIG (reference sequence). This CDR3 is 14 amino acids long. V trimming: 0 bases; J trimming: 6 bases; junction bases outside the gene matches: 4. The DNA of the CDR3 is TGTGCCTGGAGTGTGGCAGGGGGCAGTCAGCCCCAGCATTTT. Its translation is CAWSVAGGSQPQHF.

The chain carries TRBV30 and TRBJ1-6; perhaps TRBD1 as D (5 bases). This CDR3 has 14 amino acids. The V end was cut by 3 bases, the J end by 7 bases, with 13 bases between. Germline CDR1 GTSNPN, CDR2 SVGIG (reference sequence). The CDR3 coding sequence is TGTGCCTGGAGGGGGGACTCCCCCAATTCACCCCTCCACTTT. This gives the protein CAWRGDSPNSPLHF.

J is TRBJ2-7 and V is TRBV7-2; D is possibly TRBD1 (7 bases). The germline V gene has CDR1 SGHTA and CDR2 FQGNSA. This CDR3 contains 16 residues. Trimming took off 4 bases at V and 1 base at J, with 17 bases between the two ends. CDR3 residues: CASSSQSGGLSYEQYF. CDR3 bases: TGTGCCAGCAGCTCACAGTCAGGGGGACTTTCCTACGAGCAGTACTTC.

The chain has TRBV5-1 and TRBJ2-1; D is perhaps TRBD2 (6 bases). From germline, CDR1 is SGHRS and CDR2 YFSETQ. V shed 1 base and J shed 6 bases, with 14 bases lying between them. This CDR3 spans 15 amino acids. CDR3 residues: CASSLFRELVNEQFF. CDR3 nucleotide sequence: TGCGCCAGCAGCTTGTTTCGGGAGCTGGTCAATGAGCAGTTCTTC.

This sequence joins TRBV7-3 and TRBJ2-2; TRBD2 aligns across 11 bases. Germline V gene lookup returns CDR1 SGHTA and CDR2 FQGTGA. The CDR3 is 15 amino acids. The V and J ends lost 6 bases and 5 bases, in that order; junction bases with no gene match: 5. The CDR3 region is CASSTTSGGTGELFF. The CDR3 DNA reads TGTGCCAGCAGTACTACTAGCGGGGGAACCGGGGAGCTGTTTTTT.

The genes are TRBV12-3 or TRBV12-4 and TRBJ1-5; no definite D call. The CDR3 is 11 amino acids. V lost 6 bases and J lost 9, with 9 bases in between. The CDR3: CASSTRGPQHF. CDR3 bases: TGTGCCAGCAGCACCAGAGGGCCCCAGCATTTT.

In its sample, this clone was seen once. This sequence joins TRBV7-9 and TRBJ2-2, with TRBD2 as a possible D gene (5 bases). V was pared by 3 bases and J by 4 bases, with 9 bases between. This CDR3 is 14 amino acids long. Germline lookup yields CDR1 SEHNR and CDR2 FQNEAQ (reference sequence). CDR3 nucleotides: TGTGCCAGCAGCTTTCAAGGAGGCACCGGGGAGCTGTTTTTT. Translated: CASSFQGGTGELFF. Full variable domain (outside the CDR3, taken from reference TRBV7-9 and TRBJ2-2): DTGVSQNPRHKITKRGQNVTFRCDPISEHNRLYWYRQTLGQGPEFLTYFQNEAQLEKSRLLSDRFSAERPKGSFSTLEIQRTEQGDSAMYLCASSFQGGTGELFFGEGSRLTVL.

The V gene is TRBV11-2, the J gene TRBJ1-1; D is ambiguous. The CDR3 extends over 14 amino acids. Germline assignment: CDR1 SGHAT and CDR2 FQNNGV. The V and J ends lost 2 bases and 1 base respectively, with 8 bases between them. As DNA, the CDR3 is TGTGCCAGCAGCTTATCTCACAAGAACACTGAAGCTTTCTTT. It yields the protein CASSLSHKNTEAFF.

This clone came up a few times. This chain joins TRBV28 and TRBJ1-1, with TRBD1 as a possible D gene (5 bases). The CDR3 totals 12 residues. Germline assignment: CDR1 MDHEN and CDR2 SYDVKM. V lost 10 bases and J lost 3, with 12 bases in between. DNA of the CDR3: TGTGCCACACTCGGGGGGTACACTGAAGCTTTCTTT. Translating it yields CATLGGYTEAFF.

The chain recombines TRBV9 with TRBJ2-7; the match to TRBD2 covers 7 bases. V shed 3 bases and J 2 bases; nucleotides not matched to a gene: 8. In germline, CDR1 is SGDLS, CDR2 YYNGEE. CDR3 length: 15 residues. CDR3 in DNA: TGTGCCAGCAGCGGCCGATGGGGGGGAACCTACGAGCAGTACTTC. Protein: CASSGRWGGTYEQYF.

The genes are TRBV5-1 and TRBJ1-2, with D uncertain. The V end lost 1 base, the J end lost 4 bases, and 8 bases lay between the germline ends. The CDR3 spans 13 residues. From germline, CDR1 is SGHRS and CDR2 YFSETQ. CDR3 in DNA: TGCGCCAGCAGCTTGAAGGCGGCCTATGGCTACACCTTC. It translates to CASSLKAAYGYTF.

V and J are TRBV5-4 and TRBJ2-3; D perhaps matches TRBD2 (6 bases). Trimming cost V 0 bases and J 0 bases, with 11 bases left between them. The CDR3 spans 16 residues. Germline CDR1 and CDR2: SGHNT and YYREEE (reference sequence). CDR3 amino acids: CASSLGLVFSTDTQYF. The CDR3 DNA follows: TGTGCCAGCAGCTTGGGACTAGTTTTTAGCACAGATACGCAGTATTTT.

The chain recombines TRBV2 with TRBJ2-3; 12 bases map to TRBD2. Germline-derived CDR1 and CDR2 are SNHLY and FYNNEI. CDR3 length: 15 amino acids. Losses at the gene ends were 5 bases for V and 2 bases for J; bases not matched to a gene: 2. The CDR3 nucleotides are TGTGCCAGCAGTTGGACTAGCGGGAACACAGATACGCAGTATTTT. This gives the protein CASSWTSGNTDTQYF. Full variable domain (outside the CDR3, taken from reference TRBV2 and TRBJ2-3): EPEVTQTPSHQVTQMGQEVILRCVPISNHLYFYWYRQILGQKVEFLVSFYNNEISEKSEIFDDQFSVERPDGSNFTLKIRSTKLEDSAMYFCASSWTSGNTDTQYFGPGTRLTVL.